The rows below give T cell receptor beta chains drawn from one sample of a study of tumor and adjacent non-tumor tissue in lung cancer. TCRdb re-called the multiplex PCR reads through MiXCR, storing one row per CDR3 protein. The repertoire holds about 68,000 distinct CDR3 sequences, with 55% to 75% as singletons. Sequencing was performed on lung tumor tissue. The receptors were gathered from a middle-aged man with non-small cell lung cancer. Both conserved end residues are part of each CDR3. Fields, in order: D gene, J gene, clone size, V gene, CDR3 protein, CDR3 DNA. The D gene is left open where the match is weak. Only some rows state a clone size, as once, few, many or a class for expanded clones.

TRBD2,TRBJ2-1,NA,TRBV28,CASRGDWTSGRQSSYNEQFF,TGTGCCAGCAGGGGGGACTGGACTAGCGGGCGACAAAGCTCCTACAATGAGCAGTTCTTC
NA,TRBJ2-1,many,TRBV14,CASSQDLGDEQFF,TGTGCCAGCAGCCAAGATCTGGGCGATGAGCAGTTCTTC
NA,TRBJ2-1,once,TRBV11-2,CARSLQRFQFF,TGTGCCCGCAGCCTACAGAGGTTTCAATTCTTC
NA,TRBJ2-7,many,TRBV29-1,CSVKRRQDEQYF,TGCAGCGTAAAGAGGCGGCAGGACGAGCAGTACTTC
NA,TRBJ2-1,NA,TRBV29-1,CSVGSADVTYNGQFF,TGCAGCGTTGGTAGCGCAGACGTCACCTACAATGGGCAGTTCTTC
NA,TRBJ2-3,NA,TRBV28,CANTSARGTDTQYF,TGTGCCAATACCTCGGCCAGGGGCACAGATACGCAGTATTTT
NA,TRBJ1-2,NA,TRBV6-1,CASIEFTRREVYGYTF,TGTGCCAGCATTGAATTTACGCGAAGGGAAGTCTACGGCTACACCTTC
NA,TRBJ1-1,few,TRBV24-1,CATSDTKKEQALF,TGTGCCACCAGTGACACCAAAAAAGAGCAAGCTCTCTTT
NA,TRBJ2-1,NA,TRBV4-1,CASSPRTSGKNNEQFF,TGCGCCAGCAGCCCAAGGACCAGTGGGAAGAACAATGAGCAGTTCTTC
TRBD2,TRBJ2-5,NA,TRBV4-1,CVSSQALLSGRETQYF,TGCGTCAGCAGCCAAGCGTTGCTTAGCGGGAGAGAGACCCAGTACTTC
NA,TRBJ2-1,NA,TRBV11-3,CASSLGVSEGSGDEQFF,TGTGCCAGCAGCCTAGGGGTTAGCGAGGGATCTGGAGATGAGCAGTTCTTC
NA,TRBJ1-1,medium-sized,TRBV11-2,CASSLVPGNTEAFF,TGTGCCAGCAGCTTAGTCCCCGGGAACACTGAAGCTTTCTTT
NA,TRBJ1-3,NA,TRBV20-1,CCAEKTENTVYF,TGCTGTGCCGAAAAGACAGAAAACACCGTATATTTT
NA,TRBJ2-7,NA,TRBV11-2,CASSLDRGGYEQCF,TGTGCCAGCAGCTTAGACAGGGGAGGGTACGAGCAGTGCTTC
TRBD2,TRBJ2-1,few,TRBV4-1,CASSQNASGGRARNEQFF,TGCGCCAGCAGCCAAAATGCCTCCGGCGGGAGGGCCCGCAATGAGCAGTTCTTC
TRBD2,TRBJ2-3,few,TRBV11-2,CASSLVSSSGSSTDTQYF,TGTGCCAGCAGCTTAGTATCTAGTAGCGGGTCTAGTACAGATACGCAGTATTTT
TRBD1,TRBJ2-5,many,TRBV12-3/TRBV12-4,CASSSGQVQETQYF,TGTGCCAGCAGTTCGGGACAGGTCCAAGAGACCCAGTACTTC
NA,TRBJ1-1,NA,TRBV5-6,CASSPGGITEALF,TGTGCCAGCAGCCCGGGAGGGATCACTGAAGCTCTCTTT
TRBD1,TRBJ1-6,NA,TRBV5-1,CASSSQPGGAGGSSGSPLHF,TGCGCCAGCAGCTCCCAACCGGGAGGAGCAGGGGGAAGTTCTGGTTCACCCCTCCACTTT
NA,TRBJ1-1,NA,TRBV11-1,CVSSPSIGATETFF,TGTGTCAGCAGCCCCAGTATCGGGGCTACTGAAACTTTCTTT
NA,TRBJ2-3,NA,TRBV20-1,CSARESFSTDMQYF,TGCAGTGCTAGAGAGAGTTTCAGCACAGACATGCAGTATTTT
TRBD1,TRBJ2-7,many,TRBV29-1,CSANLGQGAILSEQYF,TGCAGCGCCAACCTGGGACAGGGGGCAATTCTCTCCGAGCAGTACTTC
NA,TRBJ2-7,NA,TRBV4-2,CASGQASTSHEQYF,TGTGCCAGCGGCCAAGCTTCGACAAGCCACGAGCAGTACTTC
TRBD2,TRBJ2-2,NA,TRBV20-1,CSARPVAGVASGELFF,TGCAGTGCTAGGCCTGTTGCGGGGGTGGCGTCCGGGGAGCTGTTTTTT
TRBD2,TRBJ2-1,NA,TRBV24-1,CATSDPRLACSYNEQFF,TGTGCCACCAGTGATCCTAGACTAGCGTGCTCCTACAATGAGCAGTTCTTC
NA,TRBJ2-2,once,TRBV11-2,CASSSQLWEVGELFF,TGTGCCAGCAGCAGTCAGCTATGGGAGGTCGGGGAGCTGTTTTTT
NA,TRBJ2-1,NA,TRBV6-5,CASGYSGRGGNEQFF,TGTGCCAGCGGTTACTCGGGACGTGGAGGGAATGAGCAGTTCTTC
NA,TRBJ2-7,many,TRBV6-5,CASSRQKQQGTGEQYF,TGTGCCAGCAGCAGACAAAAACAACAGGGAACGGGCGAGCAGTACTTC
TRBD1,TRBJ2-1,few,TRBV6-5,CASSLGQGMSSYNEQFF,TGTGCCAGCAGTTTAGGACAGGGGATGAGCTCCTACAATGAGCAGTTCTTC
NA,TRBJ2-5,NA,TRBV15,CATNRDLTSQETQYF,TGTGCCACCAACAGAGATCTCACTAGTCAGGAGACCCAGTACTTC
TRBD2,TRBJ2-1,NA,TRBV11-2,CDSSRTGTRGSYNEQFF,TGTGACAGCAGCCGAACCGGGACTAGGGGTTCTTACAATGAGCAGTTCTTC
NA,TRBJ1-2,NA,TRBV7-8,CASSLAGGVYGYTF,TGTGCCAGCAGCTTAGCGGGCGGCGTCTATGGCTACACCTTC
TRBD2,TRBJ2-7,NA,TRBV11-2,CATSLAGDPAYEQYF,TGTGCCACCAGCTTAGCGGGAGACCCGGCCTACGAGCAGTATTTC
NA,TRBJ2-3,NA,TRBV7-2,CASSLLTSTDTHYF,TGTGCCAGCAGCTTGCTAACTAGCACAGATACGCACTATTTT
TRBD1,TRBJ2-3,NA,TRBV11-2,CAGSPQGAYSTDTQYF,TGTGCCGGCAGCCCCCAGGGGGCGTATAGCACAGATACGCAGTATTTT
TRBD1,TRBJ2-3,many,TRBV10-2,CASSRTGDRTDTQYF,TGCGCCAGCAGCCGGACAGGGGACCGCACAGATACGCAGTATTTT
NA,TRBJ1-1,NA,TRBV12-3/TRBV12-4,CAGSSRRADAFF,TGTGCCGGCAGTAGTCGGAGGGCCGACGCTTTCTTT
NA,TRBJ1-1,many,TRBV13,CASSLESARTEAFF,TGTGCCAGCAGCCTAGAGTCGGCGCGCACTGAAGCTTTCTTT
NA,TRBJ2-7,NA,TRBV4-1,CASCQTSIAGQSYKQYF,TGCGCCAGCTGCCAGACATCTATTGCGGGTCAATCCTACAAGCAGTACTTC
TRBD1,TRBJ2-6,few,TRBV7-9,CASSRTGHSGANVLTF,TGTGCCAGTTCCAGGACAGGCCACTCTGGGGCCAACGTCCTGACTTTC
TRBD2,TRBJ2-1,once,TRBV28,CASRSSGAYNKQFF,TGTGCCAGCAGGTCTAGCGGGGCCTACAATAAGCAGTTCTTC
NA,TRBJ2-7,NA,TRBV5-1,CASSLKQGGSYEQYF,TGCGCCAGCAGCTTGAAACAGGGAGGGTCCTACGAGCAGTACTTC
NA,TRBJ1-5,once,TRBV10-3,CAISVVGNNQPQHF,TGTGCCATCAGTGTTGTTGGGAACAATCAGCCCCAGCATTTT
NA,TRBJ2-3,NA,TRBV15,CATSRGGTTDTQYF,TGTGCCACCAGCAGAGGTGGCACTACAGATACGCAGTATTTT
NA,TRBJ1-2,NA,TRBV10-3,CAISESRDGYDYTF,TGTGCCATCAGTGAGTCGAGGGACGGCTATGACTACACCTTC
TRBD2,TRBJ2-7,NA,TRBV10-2,CTSSPTSVSHEQYF,TGCACCAGCAGCCCGACTAGCGTGAGCCACGAGCAGTACTTC
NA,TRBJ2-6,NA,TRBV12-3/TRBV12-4,CAMSLTGPGANVLTF,TGTGCCATGAGTTTAACAGGGCCAGGGGCCAACGTCCTGACTTTC
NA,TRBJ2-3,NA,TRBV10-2,CASSVSSSDAGVSTDMQYF,TGTGCCAGCAGTGTGAGCTCCTCGGACGCGGGTGTTTCGACAGATATGCAGTATTTT
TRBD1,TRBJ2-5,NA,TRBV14,CASSQDRQGGETQYF,TGTGCCAGCAGCCAAGATCGACAGGGTGGGGAGACCCAGTACTTC